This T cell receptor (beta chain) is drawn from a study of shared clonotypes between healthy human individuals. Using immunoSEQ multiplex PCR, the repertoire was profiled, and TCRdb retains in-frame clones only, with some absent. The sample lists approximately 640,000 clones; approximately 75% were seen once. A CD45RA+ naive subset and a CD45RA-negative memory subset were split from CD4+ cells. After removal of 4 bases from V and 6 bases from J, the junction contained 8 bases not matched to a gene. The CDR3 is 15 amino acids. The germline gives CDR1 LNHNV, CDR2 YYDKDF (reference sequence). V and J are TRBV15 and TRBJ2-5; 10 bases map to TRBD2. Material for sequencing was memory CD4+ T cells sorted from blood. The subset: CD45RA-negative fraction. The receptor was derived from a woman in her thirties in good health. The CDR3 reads CATSTGLAEVKTQYF. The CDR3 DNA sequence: TGTGCCACCAGCACCGGACTAGCGGAAGTCAAGACCCAGTACTTC.